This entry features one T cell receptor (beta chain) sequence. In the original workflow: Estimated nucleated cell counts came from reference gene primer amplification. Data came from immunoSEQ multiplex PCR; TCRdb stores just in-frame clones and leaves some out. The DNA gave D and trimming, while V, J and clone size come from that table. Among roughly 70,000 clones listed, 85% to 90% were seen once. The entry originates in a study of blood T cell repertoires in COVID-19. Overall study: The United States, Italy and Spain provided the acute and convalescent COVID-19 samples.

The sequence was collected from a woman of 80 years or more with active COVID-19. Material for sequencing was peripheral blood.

CDR3 amino acids: CASSYSRSTDTQYF. The CDR3 region has the DNA TGTGCCAGCAGTTATTCCAGGAGCACAGATACGCAGTATTTT. The chain is built from TRBV6-5 and TRBJ2-3; no clear D. The CDR3 is made up of 14 amino acids. The V and J ends lost 3 bases and 0 bases respectively, with 7 bases between them. Per germline, CDR1 MNHEY and CDR2 SVGAGI.